These 4 T cell receptor beta chains came from one sample sequenced in a study of blood T cell repertoires in COVID-19. Repertoires were generated with immunoSEQ multiplex PCR, while TCRdb's copy carries only in-frame clones and drops some. The table has around 63,000 clones, around 88% seen once. Sequencing used peripheral blood. These receptors all stem from a woman older than 75 with active COVID-19.

The rearrangement joins TRBV24-1 to TRBJ2-3; weak D call: TRBD1 (5 bases). The CDR3 length is 13 residues. V dropped 4 bases and J dropped 8 bases, with 12 bases sitting between them. Germline loops: CDR1 KGHDR, CDR2 SFDVKD. The CDR3 spells CATSEIGARTQYF. DNA for the CDR3: TGTGCCACCAGTGAGATTGGGGCACGTACGCAGTATTTT.

The CDR3 here is CAIREHLGDQPQHF. DNA for the CDR3: TGTGCCATCAGGGAGCATTTAGGGGATCAGCCCCAGCATTTT. This rearrangement joins TRBV10-3 to TRBJ1-5; perhaps TRBD1 as D (5 bases). CDR1 and CDR2 (germline): ENHRY, SYGVKD. V was cut by 6 bases and J by 5 bases, with 14 bases left in between. CDR3 length: 14 residues.

The chain uses TRBV2 and TRBJ2-5; 7 nucleotides align to TRBD1. CDR1 and CDR2 from the germline V gene are SNHLY and FYNNEI. Trimming removed 7 bases from V and 9 bases from J; junction bases left unmatched: 14. The CDR3 extends over 14 amino acids. The CDR3 loop reads CASTTRAEGAPQYF. CDR3 coding DNA: TGTGCCAGCACCACGAGGGCAGAGGGGGCCCCCCAGTACTTC.

CDR3 sequence: CASCQGALSEAFF. Written as DNA, the CDR3 is TGTGCCAGTTGCCAAGGGGCGCTGTCTGAAGCTTTCTTT. The genes are TRBV6-6 and TRBJ1-1, with a tentative D call TRBD1 (5 bases). CDR3 length: 13 amino acids. The germline V and J ends were trimmed by 9 bases and 6 bases, with 17 bases remaining between them. Germline V CDR1 and CDR2: MNHNY, SVGAGI (reference sequence).